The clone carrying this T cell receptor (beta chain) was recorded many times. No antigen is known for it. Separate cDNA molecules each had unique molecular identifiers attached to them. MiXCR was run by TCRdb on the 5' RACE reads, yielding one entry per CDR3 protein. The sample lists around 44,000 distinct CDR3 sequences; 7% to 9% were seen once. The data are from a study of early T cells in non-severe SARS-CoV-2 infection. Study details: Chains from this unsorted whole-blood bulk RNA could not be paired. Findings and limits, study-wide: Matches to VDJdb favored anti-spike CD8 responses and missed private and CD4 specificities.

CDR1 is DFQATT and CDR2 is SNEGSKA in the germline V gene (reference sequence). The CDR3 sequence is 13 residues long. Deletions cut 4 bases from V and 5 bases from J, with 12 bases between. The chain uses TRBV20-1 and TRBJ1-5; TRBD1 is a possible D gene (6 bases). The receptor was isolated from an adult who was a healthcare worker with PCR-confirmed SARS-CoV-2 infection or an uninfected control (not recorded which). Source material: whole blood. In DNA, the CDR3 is TGCAGTGCTACGGTGGGGGGCGATCAGCCCCAGCATTTT. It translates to CSATVGGDQPQHF.